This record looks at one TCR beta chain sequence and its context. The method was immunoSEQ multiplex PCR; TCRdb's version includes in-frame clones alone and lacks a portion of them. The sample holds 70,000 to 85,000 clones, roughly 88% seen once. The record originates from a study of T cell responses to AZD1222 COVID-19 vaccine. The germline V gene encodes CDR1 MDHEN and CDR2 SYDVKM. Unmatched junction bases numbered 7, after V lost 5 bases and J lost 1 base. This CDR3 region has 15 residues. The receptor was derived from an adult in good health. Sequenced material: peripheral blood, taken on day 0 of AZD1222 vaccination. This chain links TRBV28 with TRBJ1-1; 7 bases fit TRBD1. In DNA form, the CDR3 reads TGTGCCAGCAGTATTCTGACAGGGAGGAACACTGAAGCTTTCTTT. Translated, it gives CASSILTGRNTEAFF.